The clone carrying this T cell receptor (beta chain) was seen once. Antigen: not known. The germline V gene encodes CDR1 SGHTS and CDR2 YDEGEE. The CDR3 is 14 residues long. V lost 3 bases and J lost 12; bases outside the gene matches: 12. This sample is drawn from a study of cytomegalovirus exposure and HLA in healthy donors. Turning to the study itself: A subsequent analysis reported that the 100 to 150 validation repertoires were produced on the same platform that had also been used for the roughly 700 first-cohort repertoires. Regarding the study as a whole: First-cohort TCR clusters tended to co-occur in the approximately 120 validation repertoires, a later analysis found. The authors enumerated 150 to 200 TCR beta chains as linked to cytomegalovirus.

This table comes from immunoSEQ multiplex PCR, and its TCRdb copy is limited to in-frame clones, with some not included. The data show over 85,000 clones, with less than 95% seen just once and approximately 1% held by the top ten. The donors belonged to the approximately 120-subject validation cohort, separate from the roughly 700-subject first cohort. The sequencing input was PBMCs. This sequence was found in a woman in her late teens or twenties in good health and CMV-seronegative. The rearrangement uses TRBV5-8 and TRBJ2-7; 10 bases match TRBD1. CDR3 region: CASSYEQGQGKPYF. The CDR3 bases are TGTGCCAGCAGCTACGAACAGGGACAGGGGAAGCCGTACTTC.